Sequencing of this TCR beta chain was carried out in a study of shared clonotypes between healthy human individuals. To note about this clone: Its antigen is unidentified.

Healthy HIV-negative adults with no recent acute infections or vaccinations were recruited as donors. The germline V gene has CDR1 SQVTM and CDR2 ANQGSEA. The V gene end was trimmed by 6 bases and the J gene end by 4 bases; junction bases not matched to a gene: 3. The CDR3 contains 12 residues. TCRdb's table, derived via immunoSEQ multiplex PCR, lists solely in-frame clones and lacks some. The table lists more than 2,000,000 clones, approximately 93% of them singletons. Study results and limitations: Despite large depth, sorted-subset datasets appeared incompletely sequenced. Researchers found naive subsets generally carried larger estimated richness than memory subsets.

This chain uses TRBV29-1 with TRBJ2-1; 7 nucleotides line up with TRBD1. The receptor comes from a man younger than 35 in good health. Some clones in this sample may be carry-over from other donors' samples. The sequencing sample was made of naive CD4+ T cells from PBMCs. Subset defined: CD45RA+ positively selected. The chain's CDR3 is CSVTGTYNEQFF. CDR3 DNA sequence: TGCAGCGTGACAGGGACATACAATGAGCAGTTCTTC.